These 13 T cell receptor beta chains share one sample of origin, sequenced in a study of blood T cell repertoires in COVID-19. The method was immunoSEQ multiplex PCR; TCRdb's version includes in-frame clones alone and lacks a portion of them. The sample consists of over 250,000 clones, roughly 80% of them appearing once. Sequenced sample: peripheral blood. The receptors were gathered from a woman in her fifties or sixties who had recovered from COVID-19.

The chain carries TRBV14 and TRBJ2-7; D gene unclear. This CDR3 has 13 residues. The V end lost 0 bases, the J end lost 7 bases, and 10 bases lay between the germline ends. Germline V gives CDR1 SGHDN, CDR2 FVKESK. CDR3 sequence (DNA): TGTGCCAGCAGCCAAGACGAGTCCCGGGAGCAGTACTTC. It specifies CASSQDESREQYF.

This rearrangement joins TRBV6-6 to TRBJ1-1; TRBD1 is a possible D gene (6 bases). Germline V gene lookup returns CDR1 MNHNY and CDR2 SVGAGI (reference sequence). The CDR3 has 13 amino acids. The V and J ends lost 7 bases and 1 base respectively, with 10 bases between them. CDR3 DNA: TGTGCCAGCACCAGAGGGGGGAACACTGAAGCTTTCTTT. It translates to CASTRGGNTEAFF.

The V call is TRBV5-1, the J call TRBJ1-1; 12 bases are shared with TRBD1. Germline V lookup: CDR1 SGHRS, CDR2 YFSETQ. V was pared by 3 bases and J by 6 bases, with 6 bases of the junction left unmatched. This CDR3 has 15 amino acids. The CDR3 here is CASSSGQGAVAEAFF. CDR3 bases: TGCGCCAGCAGCTCGGGACAGGGGGCCGTCGCTGAAGCTTTCTTT.

The chain couples TRBV28 to TRBJ1-2; the D gene is possibly TRBD1 (5 bases). V dropped 4 bases and J dropped 4 bases, with 16 bases sitting between them. The CDR3 has 15 amino acids. CDR1 and CDR2 (germline): MDHEN, SYDVKM. CDR3 loop: CASSSQDGLGYGYTF. In DNA, the CDR3 is TGTGCCAGCAGTTCACAGGACGGTCTCGGCTATGGCTACACCTTC.

The chain combines TRBV5-6 with TRBJ1-4, with 8 bases matching TRBD1. This CDR3 has 15 residues. In germline, CDR1 is SGHDT, CDR2 YYEEEE. V shed 4 bases and J 7 bases; nucleotides not matched to a gene: 9. CDR3 DNA: TGTGCCAGCAGCCAAAAGACAGGGGTCGGTGAAAAACTGTTTTTT. Amino acid sequence: CASSQKTGVGEKLFF. Using reference TRBV5-6 and TRBJ1-4 for the parts outside the CDR3, the full variable domain is DAGVTQSPTHLIKTRGQQVTLRCSPKSGHDTVSWYQQALGQGPQFIFQYYEEEERQRGNFPDRFSGHQFPNYSSELNVNALLLGDSALYLCASSQKTGVGEKLFFGSGTQLSVL.

This clone has more than one count but fewer than ten. The chain joins TRBV7-2 to TRBJ2-3; 11 bases map to TRBD2. Germline CDR1 and CDR2: SGHTA and FQGNSA. This CDR3 region has 15 residues. Trimming at V came to 4 bases and at J to 7 bases, leaving 7 bases not matched to a gene. CDR3 loop: CASSYIAGGPYTQYF. Written as DNA, the CDR3 is TGTGCCAGCAGCTATATAGCGGGAGGGCCGTATACGCAGTATTTT.

The CDR3 loop reads CATGGDYRGTEAFF. CDR3 nucleotides: TGTGCCACCGGGGGGGACTACAGGGGCACTGAAGCTTTCTTT. The chain combines TRBV28 with TRBJ1-1; 7 bases map to TRBD1. The germline CDR1 and CDR2 sequences are MDHEN and SYDVKM. Trimming at V came to 10 bases and at J to 4 bases, leaving 12 bases not matched to a gene. The CDR3 spans 14 residues.

This rearrangement joins TRBV18 to TRBJ2-7, with 7 bases identical to TRBD1. Germline V lookup: CDR1 KGHSH, CDR2 LQKENI. The CDR3 covers 16 residues. Trimming cost V 3 bases and J 2 bases; bases outside gene matches: 10. CDR3 nucleotides: TGTGCCAGCTCACCTAACCCGACAGGGCCCCCCTACGAGCAGTACTTC. Translated, it gives CASSPNPTGPPYEQYF. Full variable domain (outside the CDR3, taken from reference TRBV18 and TRBJ2-7): NAGVMQNPRHLVRRRGQEARLRCSPMKGHSHVYWYRQLPEEGLKFMVYLQKENIIDESGMPKERFSAEFPKEGPSILRIQQVVRGDSAAYFCASSPNPTGPPYEQYFGPGTRLTVT.

The chain has TRBV5-4 and TRBJ2-1; D is perhaps TRBD2 (5 bases). The ends were cut back, 4 bases at V and 8 bases at J, with 10 bases in the middle. The CDR3 is 12 amino acids. Germline V gene lookup returns CDR1 SGHNT and CDR2 YYREEE (reference sequence). CDR3 coding DNA: TGTGCCAGCAGCAAACTAGGCGATGAGCAGTTCTTC. Translated, it gives CASSKLGDEQFF.

The genes are TRBV6-2 or TRBV6-3 and TRBJ2-7; 7 bases align to TRBD1. Germline V lookup: CDR1 MNHEY, CDR2 SVGEGT. This CDR3 comprises 14 residues. The V gene end was trimmed by 6 bases and the J gene end by 7 bases; junction bases not matched to a gene: 12. The CDR3 spells CASSLLSTGEEQYF. For the CDR3, the DNA is TGTGCCAGCAGCCTATTGTCTACAGGGGAAGAGCAGTACTTC.

Note on this clone: Within the sample, other DNA sequences also encode this same CDR3. This chain connects TRBV6-5 to TRBJ2-3; 12 bases align to TRBD2. Looked up from germline, CDR1 is MNHEY and CDR2 is SVGAGI. The V and J ends lost 4 bases and 4 bases, in that order; junction bases with no gene match: 3. CDR3 length: 15 amino acids. The CDR3 nucleotides are TGTGCCAGCAGTTCGACTAGCGGGGGCGCAGATACGCAGTATTTT. This sequence encodes CASSSTSGGADTQYF.

The chain couples TRBV28 to TRBJ2-4, with TRBD1 identical over 9 bases. CDR1 is MDHEN, CDR2 SYDVKM, per germline. The CDR3 is 23 residues long. With V trimmed by 5 bases and J by 0 bases, 26 bases remained unmatched. DNA of the CDR3: TGTGCCAGCAGTCCAAAACAGGGGGCGGTGGTCCGAATTCGTATGGTAGCCAAAAACATTCAGTACTTC. Translated, it gives CASSPKQGAVVRIRMVAKNIQYF.

The rearrangement uses TRBV6-2 or TRBV6-3 and TRBJ2-1, with 16 bases matching TRBD2. Germline loops: CDR1 MNHEY, CDR2 SVGEGT. V was clipped by 2 bases and J by 5 bases; unmatched bases: 6. This CDR3 has 18 residues. The CDR3 region is CASSYLGLAGGPDNEQFF. The DNA of the CDR3 is TGTGCCAGCAGTTACCTGGGACTAGCGGGAGGGCCGGACAATGAGCAGTTCTTC.